The 17 T cell receptor beta chains listed next were all sequenced from one sample in a study of cytomegalovirus exposure and HLA in healthy donors. Vbeta (60) and Jbeta (13) primers were used in the PCR. Clones were read by immunoSEQ multiplex PCR, and TCRdb kept only the in-frame ones, dropping some. The sample has 150,000 to 200,000 clones; about four fifths are singletons. The sample comprised PBMCs. Receptors were obtained from a woman in her 50s in good health and CMV-seronegative.

The chain has TRBV5-1 and TRBJ2-7; 7 nucleotides line up with TRBD1. CDR3 size: 15 residues. Trimming took 3 bases from V and 0 from J; bases not matched to a gene: 6. Per germline, CDR1 SGHRS and CDR2 YFSETQ. The CDR3 DNA reads as TGCGCCAGCAGCTACACAGGGGTGAGCTCCTACGAGCAGTACTTC. Its protein is CASSYTGVSSYEQYF.

The chain joins TRBV7-2 to TRBJ2-1, with 9 bases that match TRBD1. The trim removed 6 bases at V and 8 bases at J, leaving 5 bases unmatched. Germline V gene lookup returns CDR1 SGHTA and CDR2 FQGNSA. The CDR3 sequence is 13 residues long. CDR3 protein: CASRTGQGHEQFF. The DNA of the CDR3 is TGTGCCAGCAGGACGGGACAGGGTCATGAGCAGTTCTTC.

This chain's CDR3 is CASSLQGRNQPQHF. The CDR3 DNA reads as TGTGCCAGCAGTCTACAGGGGCGGAATCAGCCCCAGCATTTT. The chain employs TRBV7-9 and TRBJ1-5; TRBD1 matches at 7 bases. CDR1 and CDR2 (germline): SEHNR, FQNEAQ (reference sequence). The trim removed 6 bases at V and 4 bases at J, leaving 6 bases unmatched. The CDR3 contains 14 residues.

The CDR3 reads CASSIIQGLGNQPQHF. The CDR3 DNA reads TGTGCCAGTAGTATCATACAGGGTTTGGGGAATCAGCCCCAGCATTTT. The chain has TRBV19 and TRBJ1-5; D perhaps matches TRBD1 (6 bases). Germline values: CDR1 LNHDA, CDR2 SQIVND (reference sequence). Trimming took 3 bases from V and 4 from J, leaving 16 bases between them. This CDR3 comprises 16 residues.

The chain joins TRBV18 to TRBJ1-1; the D gene is possibly TRBD1 (6 bases). Germline CDR1 reads KGHSH; CDR2 reads LQKENI. The ends were cut back, 6 bases at V and 6 bases at J, with 17 bases in the middle. This CDR3 contains 14 residues. For the CDR3, the DNA is TGTGCCAGCTCCCAGAAACAGGGAGAGGCTGAAGCTTTCTTT. This translates into CASSQKQGEAEAFF.

The V call is TRBV18, the J call TRBJ2-1; TRBD2 matches 7 bases. Losses at the gene ends were 9 bases for V and 9 bases for J; bases not matched to a gene: 11. Germline CDR1 is KGHSH and CDR2 is LQKENI. The CDR3 spans 13 residues. The CDR3 coding sequence is TGTGCCAGGGGGGGGGTTTTCGTTTGTGAGCAGTTCTTC. Its translation: CARGGVFVCEQFF. Full variable domain (remainder filled in from reference TRBV18 and TRBJ2-1): NAGVMQNPRHLVRRRGQEARLRCSPMKGHSHVYWYRQLPEEGLKFMVYLQKENIIDESGMPKERFSAEFPKEGPSILRIQQVVRGDSAAYFCARGGVFVCEQFFGPGTRLTVL.

The chain employs TRBV18 and TRBJ2-1; TRBD1 aligns across 7 bases. V lost 5 bases, J lost 4 bases, and 2 bases stayed unmatched. This CDR3 comprises 13 residues. Germline lookup yields CDR1 KGHSH and CDR2 LQKENI. The CDR3 spells CASSTTGYNEQFF. CDR3 bases: TGTGCCAGCTCAACGACAGGGTACAATGAGCAGTTCTTC.

This chain connects TRBV10-3 to TRBJ2-1; the match to TRBD2 covers 7 bases. With 9 bases clipped from V and 7 bases from J, the junction kept 6 bases outside the gene matches. The CDR3 runs to 12 residues. CDR1 and CDR2 from the germline V gene are ENHRY and SYGVKD. The CDR3 region has the DNA TGTGCCATTCGGACTAGTTTAAATGAGCAGTTCTTC. Amino acids: CAIRTSLNEQFF.

The chain uses TRBV6-1 and TRBJ1-5; a possible D gene is TRBD1 (5 bases). Per the germline V gene, CDR1 is MNHNS and CDR2 is SASEGT. The CDR3 consists of 14 residues. Trimming stripped 2 bases from V and 7 bases from J, with 12 bases between. This CDR3 reads CASSESGVRQPQHF. The CDR3 coding sequence is TGTGCCAGCAGTGAATCGGGGGTAAGGCAGCCCCAGCATTTT.

The J gene is TRBJ2-5, the V gene TRBV12-1; TRBD2 is the table's D call and was not checked against the DNA. TRBV12-1 is reported as a pseudogene. CDR3 length: 20 amino acids. As DNA, the CDR3 is TGTGCCAGCAGCTTTGGGGGTAGCGGGACGCCTCGGGTACGGGTGGAGACCCAGTACTTC. The encoded protein is CASSFGGSGTPRVRVETQYF.

CDR3 nucleotide sequence: TGTGCCAGCAGTCCCGCCAGGTCGGCGTTTGGCTACACCTTC. It is translated as CASSPARSAFGYTF. The chain employs TRBV6-4 and TRBJ1-2; D is undetermined. Trimming took off 5 bases at V and 7 bases at J, with 17 bases between the two ends. The CDR3 runs to 14 residues. Germline V lookup: CDR1 MRHNA, CDR2 SNTAGT.

The chain employs TRBV7-9 and TRBJ1-5; 12 bases match TRBD1. Germline assignment: CDR1 SEHNR and CDR2 FQNEAQ (reference sequence). With 0 bases clipped from V and 2 bases from J, the junction kept 5 bases outside the gene matches. This CDR3 spans 18 amino acids. The CDR3 here is CASSLAGTGGRGNQPQHF. The CDR3 DNA sequence: TGTGCCAGCAGCTTAGCCGGGACAGGGGGCCGGGGCAATCAGCCCCAGCATTTT.

V and J are TRBV7-2 and TRBJ2-1; unclear D gene. V was pared by 1 base and J by 4 bases, with 5 bases between. Germline V CDR1 and CDR2: SGHTA, FQGNSA. The CDR3 consists of 13 residues. The CDR3: CASSLVQYNEQFF. The DNA for the CDR3 is TGTGCCAGCAGCTTAGTGCAGTACAATGAGCAGTTCTTC.

The rearrangement joins TRBV4-3 to TRBJ2-1, with D perhaps matching TRBD2 (6 bases). CDR3 length equals 16 residues. V lost 1 base and J lost 0, with 10 bases in between. The germline V gene encodes CDR1 LGHNA and CDR2 YSLEER. CDR3 residues: CASSQGETSSYNEQFF. CDR3 nucleotides: TGCGCCAGCAGCCAAGGAGAGACTAGCTCCTACAATGAGCAGTTCTTC.

The CDR3 here is CASSVTSVEQFF. The CDR3 DNA follows: TGTGCCAGCAGCGTCACTAGCGTCGAGCAGTTCTTC. The J gene is TRBJ2-1, the V gene TRBV9, with TRBD2 matching over 7 bases. Germline lookup yields CDR1 SGDLS and CDR2 YYNGEE. V lost 2 bases and J lost 10; bases outside the gene matches: 3. The CDR3 runs to 12 residues.

The genes are TRBV7-9 and TRBJ2-7; 7 nucleotides match TRBD1. With V trimmed by 7 bases and J by 6 bases, 3 bases remained unmatched. Germline V gene data show CDR1 as SEHNR and CDR2 as FQNEAQ (reference sequence). The CDR3 length is 11 residues. Here the CDR3 DNA reads TGTGCCAGCACGACAGGGTTCGAGCAGTACTTC. Protein sequence: CASTTGFEQYF.

V and J are TRBV9 and TRBJ2-7; 10 bases are shared with TRBD2. After removal of 0 bases from V and 7 bases from J, the junction contained 10 bases not matched to a gene. This CDR3 is built from 16 residues. CDR1 and CDR2 from the germline V gene are SGDLS and YYNGEE. CDR3 nucleotide sequence: TGTGCCAGCAGCGTAGAAGCGGGAGGGCCCAGCGCGGAGCAGTACTTC. The encoded protein is CASSVEAGGPSAEQYF.